This T cell receptor (beta chain) was sequenced for a study of blood T cell repertoires in COVID-19 (dated by TCRdb to 2020 to 2021). As for the study more broadly: Samples covering the acute and convalescent phases of COVID-19 were provided by collaborators in the United States, Italy and Spain. The samples were drawn from the first 160 participants of the ongoing ImmuneRACE study and from 950 to 1,500 subjects provided by 6 global collaborators. Where available, HLA class I and class II types were obtained from metadata supplied by the sample provider rather than from assay-based typing. Sample metadata almost always included a de-identified subject ID, COVID-19 status, age in years and sex. The prospective study material was composed of cDNA or gDNA derived from T cells, B-cell-depleted T cells, or PBMCs. The repertoires were released in a freely available public database meant as a resource for research on the immune response to SARS-CoV-2. The dataset comprised deeply sampled blood TCRbeta repertoires from subjects exposed to, actively infected with, or recovered from COVID-19. Broad study findings and their caveats: How much clinical and demographic metadata was included differed by source and by participant, and the metadata was provided uncurated.

Participants in the prospective study were aged roughly 18 to 100 years, lived in about two dozen United States geographic areas, and enrolled through a virtual design. In the prospective study, participants were assigned to cohorts based on the clinical history participants reported in a screening survey and a study questionnaire. Recovered participants in ImmuneRACE Cohort 3 were defined as having two consecutive negative NP/OP PCR tests, clearance from a healthcare professional, or resolution of symptoms. Mobile phlebotomists in the prospective study collected whole blood, serum and a nasopharyngeal or oropharyngeal swab from every participant. Prospective study participants could optionally give additional blood draws and questionnaires over an approximately two-month period. Blood samples from the prospective study were shipped frozen or at room temperature prior to DNA extraction. The immunoSEQ Assay, a bias-controlled multiplex PCR, was used to amplify TCRbeta CDR3 regions from genomic DNA. As for how the authors treated the data: Nucleated cell counts per sample were estimated from amplification of reference gene primers within the assay. To quantify the absolute abundance of each unique TCRbeta CDR3 rearrangement, sequence reads were collapsed and filtered. For each sample, productive Simpson clonality was calculated as the square root of Simpson's diversity index over productive rearrangements. This is the immuneACCESS table as TCRdb keeps it, with only in-frame sequences that have V and J called. A part of the clones is gone; compared with another copy, unresolved V genes explain less than half, and the rest is unexplained. V, J and clone size are taken as reported in that table, and D and trimming were inferred from the DNA itself. The sample table contains roughly 310,000 clones; only one count was recorded for 90% of them. The top ten clonotypes cover 2% to 3% of the sample.

As regards this clone: Its antigen target is currently unknown. Base-call qualities are not available, and no considerably larger clone is one nucleotide away. At the DNA level, this CDR3 is encoded by other sequences in the same sample as well.

The sequenced sample was PBMCs or T cells enriched from blood (not recorded which). The TCR sequence derives from a man between 60 and 70 years old who had recovered from COVID-19.

The CDR3 is CASRVETQYF. The bases read TGTGCCAGCCGGGTGGAGACCCAGTACTTC. The sequence links TRBV2 to TRBJ2-5; no D gene can be assigned with confidence. The junction carries 6 bases between V and J, which are trimmed by 8 bases and 5 bases respectively. The germline V gene gives CDR1 as SNHLY and CDR2 as FYNNEI. CDR3 length: 10 amino acids, cysteine to phenylalanine. Just CDR3 DNA is preserved here, 30 bases in frame from base 1.